Each of the 6 T cell receptor beta chains below was sequenced from the same sample in a study of blood T cells in healthy people across ages. PCR was performed a second time for roughly 7 to 12 cycles using a sample-barcoded 5' primer and a J-beta primer mix. TCRdb re-derived calls from the 5' RACE reads in MiXCR, one entry per CDR3 protein. The profile shows about 1 million distinct CDR3 sequences, 40% to 45% of them singletons. The sample comprised blood. The receptors come from a woman aged 55 to 70 in good health.

The rearrangement links TRBV6-2 or TRBV6-3 to TRBJ1-4; a possible D gene is TRBD1 (6 bases). V was trimmed by 4 bases and J by 10 bases, leaving 19 bases between them. The germline V gene encodes CDR1 MNHEY and CDR2 SVGEGT. This CDR3 comprises 15 residues. CDR3 DNA: TGTGCCAGCAGTTGGCTGACAGGACTCCAGGGAAAACTGTTTTTT. This sequence encodes CASSWLTGLQGKLFF.

This clonotype was detected once. This chain uses TRBV29-1 with TRBJ2-7; 8 bases are a match to TRBD1. The J call is uncertain, as TRBJ2-5 better fits the DNA end. Per germline, CDR1 SQVTM and CDR2 ANQGSEA. The CDR3 runs 14 residues. The CDR3 sequence: CSAYRGATGETQYF. Written as DNA, the CDR3 is TGCAGTGCGTACAGGGGGGCCACCGGGGAGACCCAGTACTTC.

The V and J genes are TRBV28 and TRBJ1-2; no clear D gene. The CDR3 has 13 residues. With 10 bases removed from V and 5 bases from J, the gap between germline ends came to 17 bases. Germline V gene data show CDR1 as MDHEN and CDR2 as SYDVKM. CDR3 loop: CATLPHRRYGYTF. CDR3 sequence (DNA): TGTGCCACCCTTCCCCACAGAAGATATGGCTACACCTTC.

The chain combines TRBV29-1 with TRBJ2-1, with D unclear. V dropped 4 bases and J dropped 6 bases, with 4 bases sitting between them. Germline CDR1 reads SQVTM; CDR2 reads ANQGSEA. CDR3 length: 10 amino acids. The CDR3 loop reads CSVVANEQFF. The CDR3 bases are TGCAGCGTTGTGGCCAATGAGCAGTTCTTC.

This rearrangement joins TRBV2 to TRBJ1-1; no reliable D call. Trimming removed 2 bases at V and 3 bases at J, with 7 bases between. The CDR3 has 13 amino acids. Per germline, CDR1 SNHLY and CDR2 FYNNEI. The CDR3 spells CASSERRDTEAFF. The CDR3 DNA follows: TGTGCCAGCAGTGAACGGAGGGACACTGAAGCTTTCTTT.

This clonotype was seen only a few times. This could be a read error, since a much larger clone is one nucleotide away. The chain uses TRBV6-5 and TRBJ2-7; perhaps D is TRBD1 or TRBD2 (6 bases each). The ends were cut back, 5 bases at V and 0 bases at J, with 11 bases in the middle. This CDR3 spans 14 amino acids. Germline CDR1 reads MNHEY; CDR2 reads SVGAGI. The CDR3 reads CASSVADSSYEQYF. CDR3 bases: TGTGCCAGCAGTGTAGCGGACAGCTCCTACGAGCAGTACTTC.